Given below is one TCR beta chain in context. This sample stems from a study of T cells after somatic rescue of genetic block. The CDR3 covers 15 residues. Between the trimmed V and J ends, which lost 6 bases and 0 bases, there was a span of 12 bases. Germline V gives CDR1 MDHEN, CDR2 SYDVKM. The assay was immunoSEQ multiplex PCR, and TCRdb's table has in-frame clones only and misses some. The sample yields 95,000 to 120,000 clones, about 89% seen once. The sample was peripheral blood mononuclear cells (PBMCs). This sequence joins TRBV28 and TRBJ1-5; unclear D gene. The receptor was derived from a woman between 18 and 30 years old. The CDR3 coding sequence is TGTGCCAGCAGCCTTGAGAACGCTAGCAATCAGCCCCAGCATTTT. This encodes CASSLENASNQPQHF.